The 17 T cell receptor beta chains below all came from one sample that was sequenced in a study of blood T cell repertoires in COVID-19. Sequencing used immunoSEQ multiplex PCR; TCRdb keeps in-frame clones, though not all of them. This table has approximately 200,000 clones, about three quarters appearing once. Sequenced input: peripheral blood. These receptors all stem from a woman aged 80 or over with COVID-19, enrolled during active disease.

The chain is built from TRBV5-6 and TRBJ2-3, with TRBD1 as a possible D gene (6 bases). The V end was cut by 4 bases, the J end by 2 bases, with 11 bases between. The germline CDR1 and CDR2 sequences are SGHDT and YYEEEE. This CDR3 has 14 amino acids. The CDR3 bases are TGTGCCAGCAGCCACCAGGGGTCCACAGATACGCAGTATTTT. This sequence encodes CASSHQGSTDTQYF.

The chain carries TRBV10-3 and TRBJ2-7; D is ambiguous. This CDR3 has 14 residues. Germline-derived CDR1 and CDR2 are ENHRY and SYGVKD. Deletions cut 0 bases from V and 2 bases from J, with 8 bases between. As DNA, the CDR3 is TGTGCCATCAGTGAGTCTCACTCCCCCTACGAGCAGTACTTC. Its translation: CAISESHSPYEQYF.

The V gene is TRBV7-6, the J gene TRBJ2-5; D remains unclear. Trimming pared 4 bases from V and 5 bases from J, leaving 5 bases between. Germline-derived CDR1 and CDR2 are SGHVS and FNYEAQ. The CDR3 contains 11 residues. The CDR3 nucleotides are TGTGCCAGCAGCTCCAGGGAGACCCAGTACTTC. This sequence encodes CASSSRETQYF.

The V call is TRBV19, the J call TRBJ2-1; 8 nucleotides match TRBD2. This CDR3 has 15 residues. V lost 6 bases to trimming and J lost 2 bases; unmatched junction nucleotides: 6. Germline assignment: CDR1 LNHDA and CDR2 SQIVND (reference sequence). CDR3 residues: CASRSFSGAYNEQFF. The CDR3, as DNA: TGTGCCAGTAGGTCCTTTAGCGGGGCCTACAATGAGCAGTTCTTC.

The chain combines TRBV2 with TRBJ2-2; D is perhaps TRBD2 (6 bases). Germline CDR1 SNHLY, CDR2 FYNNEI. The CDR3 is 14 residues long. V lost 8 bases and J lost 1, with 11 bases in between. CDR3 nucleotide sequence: TGTGCCAGCGGGGGGAGAGAGAACACCGGGGAGCTGTTTTTT. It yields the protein CASGGRENTGELFF. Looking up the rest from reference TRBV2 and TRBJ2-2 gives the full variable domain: EPEVTQTPSHQVTQMGQEVILRCVPISNHLYFYWYRQILGQKVEFLVSFYNNEISEKSEIFDDQFSVERPDGSNFTLKIRSTKLEDSAMYFCASGGRENTGELFFGEGSRLTVL.

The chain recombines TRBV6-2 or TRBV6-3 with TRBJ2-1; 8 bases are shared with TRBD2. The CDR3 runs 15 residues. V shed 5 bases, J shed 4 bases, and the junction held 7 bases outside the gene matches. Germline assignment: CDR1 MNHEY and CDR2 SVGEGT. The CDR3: CASSDIAGLYNEQFF. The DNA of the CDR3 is TGTGCCAGCAGTGACATAGCGGGATTGTACAATGAGCAGTTCTTC.

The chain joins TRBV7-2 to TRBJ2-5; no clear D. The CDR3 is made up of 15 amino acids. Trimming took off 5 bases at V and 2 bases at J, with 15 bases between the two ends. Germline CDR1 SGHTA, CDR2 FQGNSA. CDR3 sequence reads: CASSPSQVVQETQYF. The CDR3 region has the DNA TGTGCCAGCAGCCCGTCCCAGGTCGTACAAGAGACCCAGTACTTC.

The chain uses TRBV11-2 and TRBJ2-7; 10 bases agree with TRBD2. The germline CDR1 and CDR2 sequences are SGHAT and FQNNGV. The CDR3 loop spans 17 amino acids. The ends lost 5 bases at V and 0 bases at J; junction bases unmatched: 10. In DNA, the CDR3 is TGTGCCAGCAGCCCAAAGGGTAGCGGGAGGACCTCCTACGAGCAGTACTTC. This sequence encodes CASSPKGSGRTSYEQYF.

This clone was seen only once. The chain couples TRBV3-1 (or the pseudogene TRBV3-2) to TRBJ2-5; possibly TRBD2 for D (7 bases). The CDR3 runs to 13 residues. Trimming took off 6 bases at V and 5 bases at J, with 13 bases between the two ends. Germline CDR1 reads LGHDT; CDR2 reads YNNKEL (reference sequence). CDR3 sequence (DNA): TGTGCCAGCAGTCCCCGGGGGGCCGAGACCCAGTACTTC. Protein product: CASSPRGAETQYF.

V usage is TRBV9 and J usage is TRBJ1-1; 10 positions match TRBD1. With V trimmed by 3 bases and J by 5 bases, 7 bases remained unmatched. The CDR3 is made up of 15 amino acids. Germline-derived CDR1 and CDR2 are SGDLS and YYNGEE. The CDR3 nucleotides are TGTGCCAGCAGCGCCCGGACAGGGGGAAGGACTGAAGCTTTCTTT. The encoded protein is CASSARTGGRTEAFF.

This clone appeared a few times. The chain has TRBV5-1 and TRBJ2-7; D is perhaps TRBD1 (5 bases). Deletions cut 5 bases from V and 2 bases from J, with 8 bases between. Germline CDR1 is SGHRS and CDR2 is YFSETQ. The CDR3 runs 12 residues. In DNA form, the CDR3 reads TGCGCCAGCAGGGACATGGCCTACGAGCAGTACTTC. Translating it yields CASRDMAYEQYF.

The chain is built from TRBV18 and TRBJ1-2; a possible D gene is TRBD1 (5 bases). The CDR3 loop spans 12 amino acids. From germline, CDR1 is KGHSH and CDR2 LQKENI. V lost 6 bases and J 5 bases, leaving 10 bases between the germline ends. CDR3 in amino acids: CASSLEGYGYTF. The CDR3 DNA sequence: TGTGCCAGCTCCCTGGAGGGGTATGGCTACACCTTC.

The CDR3 loop reads CASSLERGGKTDTQYF. The CDR3, as DNA: TGCGCCAGCAGCTTGGAGCGGGGGGGTAAGACAGATACGCAGTATTTT. V usage is TRBV5-1 and J usage is TRBJ2-3, with TRBD2 matching over 10 bases. CDR3 length equals 16 residues. Germline CDR1 reads SGHRS; CDR2 reads YFSETQ. Trimming at V came to 0 bases and at J to 3 bases, leaving 4 bases not matched to a gene.

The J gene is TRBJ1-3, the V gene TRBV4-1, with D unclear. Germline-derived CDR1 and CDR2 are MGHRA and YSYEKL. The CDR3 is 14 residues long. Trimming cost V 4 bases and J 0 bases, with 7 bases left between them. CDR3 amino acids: CASSLDNSGNTIYF. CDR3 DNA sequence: TGCGCCAGCAGCCTCGACAACTCTGGAAACACCATATATTTT.

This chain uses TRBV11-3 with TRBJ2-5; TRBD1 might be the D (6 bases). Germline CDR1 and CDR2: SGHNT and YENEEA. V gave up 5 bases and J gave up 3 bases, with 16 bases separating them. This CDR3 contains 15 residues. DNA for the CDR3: TGTGCCAGCAGCCCCTCGAGGGGGTCCAAAGAGACCCAGTACTTC. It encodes CASSPSRGSKETQYF.

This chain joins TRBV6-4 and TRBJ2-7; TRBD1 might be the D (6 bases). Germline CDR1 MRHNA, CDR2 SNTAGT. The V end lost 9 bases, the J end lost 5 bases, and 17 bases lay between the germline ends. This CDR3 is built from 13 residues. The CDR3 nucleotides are TGTGCCAGTTACCCGGACAGATTCAACGAGCAGTACTTC. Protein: CASYPDRFNEQYF.

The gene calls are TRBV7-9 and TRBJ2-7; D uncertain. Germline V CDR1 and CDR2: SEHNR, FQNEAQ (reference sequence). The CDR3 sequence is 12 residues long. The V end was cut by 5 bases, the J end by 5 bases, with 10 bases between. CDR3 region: CASSSLANEQYF. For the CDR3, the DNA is TGTGCCAGCAGCAGTCTCGCGAACGAGCAGTACTTC.